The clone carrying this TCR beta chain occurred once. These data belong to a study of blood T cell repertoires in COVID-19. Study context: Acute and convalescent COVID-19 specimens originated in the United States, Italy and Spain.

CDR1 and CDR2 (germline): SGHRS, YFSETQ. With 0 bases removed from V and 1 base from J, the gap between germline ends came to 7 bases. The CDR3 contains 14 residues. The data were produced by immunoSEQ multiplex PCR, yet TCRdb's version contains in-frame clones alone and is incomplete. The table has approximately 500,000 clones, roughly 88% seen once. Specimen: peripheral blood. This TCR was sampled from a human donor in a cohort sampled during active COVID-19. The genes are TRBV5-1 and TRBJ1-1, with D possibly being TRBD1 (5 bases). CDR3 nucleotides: TGCGCCAGCAGCTTGGGACAGTGGAACACTGAAGCTTTCTTT. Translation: CASSLGQWNTEAFF.